The sequence of this T cell receptor beta chain was determined in a study of B cell selection in AIRE deficiency. Study-level points and caveats: Shared Treg sequences were biased toward short CDR3s with few non-templated nucleotide insertions. Only 9.3% of approximately 3,700 shared Treg sequences were patient-specific; roughly 30% healthy-specific. In TCRBV usage, CDR3 length and diversity, patient Tconv and Treg cells matched healthy donors.

Germline trimming cut 4 bases from V and 3 bases from J; bases unmatched to any gene: 3. This CDR3 comprises 14 residues. Per the germline V gene, CDR1 is MNHEY and CDR2 is SVGAGI. Regulatory T cells were sorted as CD4+CD25hiCD127low/negative. Controls came from healthy donors unrelated to patients. Assay used: immunoSEQ multiplex PCR; TCRdb lists only in-frame clones, some missing. This table holds 23,000 or so clones, nearly 95% found once. In regard to this clone: Its antigen is not identified.

Input material: CD4+CD25+ Tregs sorted from PBMCs. The source is a human donor in good health. The chain recombines TRBV6-5 with TRBJ2-3; the match to TRBD2 covers 8 bases. The DNA for the CDR3 is TGTGCCAGCAGTTCAAGCGGGGGAACAGATACGCAGTATTTT. Amino acids: CASSSSGGTDTQYF.